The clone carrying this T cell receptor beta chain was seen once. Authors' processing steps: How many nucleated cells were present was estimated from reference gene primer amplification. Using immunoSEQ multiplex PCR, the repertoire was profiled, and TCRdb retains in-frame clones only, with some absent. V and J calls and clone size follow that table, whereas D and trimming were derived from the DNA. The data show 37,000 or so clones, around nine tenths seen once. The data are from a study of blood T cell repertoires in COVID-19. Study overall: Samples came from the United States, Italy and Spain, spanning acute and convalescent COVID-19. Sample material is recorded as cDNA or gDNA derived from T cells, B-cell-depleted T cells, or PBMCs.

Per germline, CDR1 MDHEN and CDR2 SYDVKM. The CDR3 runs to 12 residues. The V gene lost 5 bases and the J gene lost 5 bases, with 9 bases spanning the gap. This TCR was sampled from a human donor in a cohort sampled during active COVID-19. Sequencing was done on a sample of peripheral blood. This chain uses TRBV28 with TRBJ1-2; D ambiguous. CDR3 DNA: TGTGCCAGCAGTCCCCCTATATATGGCTACACCTTC. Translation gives CASSPPIYGYTF.